The 28 T cell receptor beta chains in this list originate from one sample, sequenced in a study of beta chain features in type 1 diabetes. These TCRs' antigens remain unknown. Expressed TCRB transcripts were sequenced because the entire RNA isolate underwent reverse transcription. Produced via immunoSEQ multiplex PCR; TCRdb's table is partial and in-frame only. The table has about 400,000 clones, around an eighth seen once. Study observations and caveats: Within each of all four CD4+ subsets, Type 1 diabetes patients had TCRB CDR3s that were moderately but significantly shorter.

The sample was naive CD4+ T cells from blood. The receptors come from a woman younger than 35 with type 1 diabetes.

The rearrangement links TRBV29-1 to TRBJ1-1; 7 bases agree with TRBD1. With V trimmed by 4 bases and J by 1 base, 6 bases remained unmatched. This CDR3 comprises 14 residues. Germline values: CDR1 SQVTM, CDR2 ANQGSEA. CDR3 bases: TGCAGCGTTGCCCTACAGGGGAAGAACACTGAAGCTTTCTTT. Translation gives CSVALQGKNTEAFF.

This clone was observed a handful of times. Other nucleotide sequences in the sample specify the same CDR3. J is TRBJ1-1 and V is TRBV29-1; TRBD1 agrees at 8 bases. The germline CDR1 and CDR2 sequences are SQVTM and ANQGSEA. Unmatched junction bases numbered 4, after V lost 6 bases and J lost 1 base. The CDR3 runs to 13 residues. The CDR3 here is CSVRDRRNTEAFF. CDR3 bases: TGCAGCGTCCGGGACAGGCGGAACACTGAAGCTTTCTTT.

This clone came up once. The chain has TRBV2 and TRBJ2-7; TRBD1 matches 7 bases. The CDR3 has 12 residues. J gave up 5 bases and V 7 bases, and 5 bases lay outside the gene matches. The V gene's germline CDR1 is SNHLY and CDR2 FYNNEI. This CDR3 is CASTPQGNEQYF. The DNA for the CDR3 is TGTGCCAGCACTCCACAGGGGAACGAGCAGTACTTC.

This clone has a handful of counts. This sequence joins TRBV30 and TRBJ2-3, with a weak D call TRBD2 (6 bases). The V end lost 3 bases, the J end lost 0 bases, and 10 bases lay between the germline ends. The germline V gene has CDR1 GTSNPN and CDR2 SVGIG (reference sequence). The CDR3 totals 14 residues. The CDR3 loop reads CAWRWGVSTDTQYF. The DNA for the CDR3 is TGTGCCTGGAGGTGGGGGGTAAGCACAGATACGCAGTATTTT.

Only a few counts were recorded for this clone. The chain couples TRBV2 to TRBJ2-7; D gene unclear. Trimming stripped 3 bases from V and 3 bases from J, with 6 bases between. The CDR3 runs 12 residues. Germline V gene sequence: CDR1 SNHLY, CDR2 FYNNEI. CDR3 coding DNA: TGTGCCAGCAGTGAGGGCAGCTACGAGCAGTACTTC. It codes for CASSEGSYEQYF.

V is TRBV7-3 and J is TRBJ2-1; 10 nucleotides match TRBD2. Per the germline V gene, CDR1 is SGHTA and CDR2 is FQGTGA. The CDR3 extends over 15 amino acids. The V and J ends lost 5 bases and 9 bases, in that order; junction bases with no gene match: 10. The CDR3 spells CASSPQREGGSEQFF. As DNA, the CDR3 is TGTGCCAGCAGCCCCCAGCGGGAGGGCGGATCTGAGCAGTTCTTC.

This chain links TRBV5-1 with TRBJ2-1, with 11 bases identical to TRBD2. CDR3 length: 17 amino acids. Germline V gene lookup returns CDR1 SGHRS and CDR2 YFSETQ. The ends lost 5 bases at V and 6 bases at J; junction bases unmatched: 13. The DNA of the CDR3 is TGCGCCAGCAGGTTGCTAGCGGGAGGTCGCCGCGCCAATGAGCAGTTCTTC. This translates into CASRLLAGGRRANEQFF. Combining the CDR3 with reference TRBV5-1 and TRBJ2-1 gives the whole variable domain KAGVTQTPRYLIKTRGQQVTLSCSPISGHRSVSWYQQTPGQGLQFLFEYFSETQRNKGNFPGRFSGRQFSNSRSEMNVSTLELGDSALYLCASRLLAGGRRANEQFFGPGTRLTVL.

V is TRBV6-5 and J is TRBJ2-7; TRBD1 is a possible D gene (6 bases). CDR3 length: 13 residues. V shed 5 bases and J shed 6 bases, with 14 bases lying between them. CDR1 is MNHEY, CDR2 SVGAGI, per germline. The CDR3 coding sequence is TGTGCCAGCAGTGACAGGTTCAGGGGCGAGCAGTACTTC. Translating gives CASSDRFRGEQYF.

This chain joins TRBV21-1 and TRBJ1-1; the table's D call, TRBD1, was not checked against the DNA. TRBV21-1 is listed as a pseudogene. The CDR3 covers 17 residues. In DNA, the CDR3 is TGTGCCAGCAGCGGATGGACAGGGAAATATATGAACACTGAAGCTTTCTTT. Translating it yields CASSGWTGKYMNTEAFF.

This clone was seen more than once but under ten times. The J gene is TRBJ1-2, the V gene TRBV14; 7 bases agree with TRBD1. Germline CDR1 and CDR2: SGHDN and FVKESK. The CDR3 contains 16 residues. Trimming at V came to 3 bases and at J to 10 bases, leaving 17 bases not matched to a gene. Written as DNA, the CDR3 is TGTGCCAGCAGCCACCGAAGAGGGGGCCCAGGAGGGGCCTACACCTTC. It translates to CASSHRRGGPGGAYTF.

In its sample, this clone was seen a few times. The chain couples TRBV5-4 to TRBJ2-1; D is possibly TRBD1 (5 bases). Trimming took 4 bases from V and 4 from J, leaving 18 bases between them. Germline CDR1 is SGHNT and CDR2 is YYREEE (reference sequence). This CDR3 has 16 amino acids. The CDR3 DNA sequence: TGTGCCAGCAGCCCAAAGGGGTCCAGATATTACAATGAGCAGTTCTTC. This sequence encodes CASSPKGSRYYNEQFF.

The table lists this clone with a few counts. V gene TRBV5-1 combines with J gene TRBJ2-3; 8 nucleotides agree with TRBD2. The CDR3 contains 14 residues. In germline, CDR1 is SGHRS, CDR2 YFSETQ. Losses at the gene ends were 4 bases for V and 5 bases for J; bases not matched to a gene: 6. CDR3 region: CASSPAGAQDTQYF. CDR3 DNA: TGCGCCAGCAGCCCAGCGGGGGCTCAAGATACGCAGTATTTT.

This clone was seen only a few times. The chain uses TRBV29-1 and TRBJ2-3; D ambiguous. Germline loops: CDR1 SQVTM, CDR2 ANQGSEA. The CDR3 totals 13 residues. The V and J ends lost 5 bases and 0 bases respectively, with 9 bases between them. The CDR3: CSVLLSSTDTQYF. CDR3 in DNA: TGCAGCGTTCTACTCTCTAGCACAGATACGCAGTATTTT.

This clone appeared a single time. DNA for the CDR3: TGTGCCAGCTCACCACTCCGGGACAGGGGAACTGAAGCTTTCTTT. Its protein product is CASSPLRDRGTEAFF. The rearrangement links TRBV18 to TRBJ1-1, with 10 bases lining up with TRBD1. The J segment lost 5 bases and the V segment lost 1 base, leaving 4 bases of the junction unmatched. This CDR3 is 15 amino acids long. Germline V gene sequence: CDR1 KGHSH, CDR2 LQKENI.

For this clone: Other DNA variants within this sample encode the same CDR3. This chain links TRBV9 with TRBJ1-5; 9 positions match TRBD1. The length of the CDR3 is 15 residues. With 4 bases clipped from V and 0 bases from J, the junction kept 2 bases outside the gene matches. Germline V gene data show CDR1 as SGDLS and CDR2 as YYNGEE. Here the CDR3 DNA reads TGTGCCAGCAGCCCGGGACAGGGTAGCAATCAGCCCCAGCATTTT. This encodes CASSPGQGSNQPQHF.

The rearrangement links TRBV1 to TRBJ2-1; TRBD1 is the table's D call, not checked against the DNA. TRBV1 is annotated as a pseudogene. This CDR3 comprises 14 residues. CDR3 residues: CTSSRDRVHNEQFF. CDR3 nucleotide sequence: TGCACCAGCAGCCGGGACAGGGTCCACAATGAGCAGTTCTTC.

This sequence joins TRBV5-1 and TRBJ2-7; TRBD2 matches 8 bases. The CDR3 loop spans 16 amino acids. CDR1 and CDR2 (germline): SGHRS, YFSETQ. V lost 1 base to trimming and J lost 3 bases; unmatched junction nucleotides: 9. The CDR3 nucleotides read TGCGCCAGCAGCTTGACGGTAGCCGGGACTAGCTACGAGCAGTACTTC. Protein sequence: CASSLTVAGTSYEQYF.

The chain recombines TRBV7-3 with TRBJ2-7, with D tentatively TRBD2 (5 bases). The CDR3 length is 14 residues. V was pared by 5 bases and J by 5 bases, with 16 bases between. CDR1 is SGHTA and CDR2 is FQGTGA in the germline V gene. The DNA of the CDR3 is TGTGCCAGCAGCCCATCAGGAGTGGGAGACGAGCAGTACTTC. This encodes CASSPSGVGDEQYF.

This clone showed up just a few times. The chain carries TRBV29-1 and TRBJ2-1, with D perhaps matching TRBD2 (6 bases). The germline V and J ends were trimmed by 6 bases and 4 bases, with 13 bases remaining between them. Looked up from germline, CDR1 is SQVTM and CDR2 is ANQGSEA. The CDR3 spans 13 residues. The CDR3 here is CSVSRTIYNEQFF. DNA for the CDR3: TGCAGCGTCTCACGGACTATTTACAATGAGCAGTTCTTC.

This clone was seen only a few times. The rearrangement uses TRBV30 and TRBJ2-1; 7 bases agree with TRBD1. Unmatched junction bases numbered 6, after V lost 3 bases and J lost 7 bases. Germline CDR1 is GTSNPN and CDR2 is SVGIG (reference sequence). The CDR3 covers 13 residues. CDR3 residues: CAWRTGYRNEQFF. DNA for the CDR3: TGTGCCTGGAGGACAGGGTATAGGAATGAGCAGTTCTTC.

This clone was seen a few times. The rearrangement links TRBV11-3 to TRBJ2-1; 8 nucleotides agree with TRBD1. Looked up from germline, CDR1 is SGHNT and CDR2 is YENEEA. V shed 2 bases, J shed 10 bases, and the junction held 1 base outside the gene matches. CDR3 length equals 12 residues. The CDR3 loop is CASSLWDREQFF. CDR3 nucleotides: TGTGCCAGCAGCTTATGGGACAGGGAGCAGTTCTTC.

This clone has only a few counts. DNA of the CDR3: TGTGCCAGCAGCCCCATGTTTCCGGAAGAGGGCGAGCAGTACTTC. Protein product: CASSPMFPEEGEQYF. The rearrangement joins TRBV28 to TRBJ2-7; TRBD2 might be the D (5 bases). The CDR3 runs to 15 residues. The germline CDR1 and CDR2 sequences are MDHEN and SYDVKM. V was trimmed by 6 bases and J by 6 bases, leaving 21 bases between them.

This clone was recorded only once. The rearrangement joins TRBV5-1 to TRBJ2-7, with D possibly being TRBD2 (6 bases). The CDR3 contains 12 residues. The germline V gene has CDR1 SGHRS and CDR2 YFSETQ. The V gene lost 2 bases and the J gene lost 6 bases, with 9 bases spanning the gap. Written as DNA, the CDR3 is TGCGCCAGCAGCTTCGGGGGTGGCGAGCAGTACTTC. As protein: CASSFGGGEQYF.

This rearrangement joins TRBV4-3 to TRBJ1-5, with 7 bases identical to TRBD1. Germline V gene data show CDR1 as LGHNA and CDR2 as YSLEER. The CDR3 covers 14 residues. Trimming took 4 bases from V and 5 from J; bases not matched to a gene: 5. CDR3 protein: CASSPTGVDQPQHF. As DNA, the CDR3 is TGCGCCAGCAGCCCTACAGGGGTGGATCAGCCCCAGCATTTT.

In nucleotides, the CDR3 is TGTGCCAGCAGGGAAGTCGGGAGCACAGATACGCAGTATTTT. This sequence encodes CASREVGSTDTQYF. This chain joins TRBV6-5 and TRBJ2-3, with no clear D. The CDR3 spans 14 residues. Per germline, CDR1 MNHEY and CDR2 SVGAGI. Trimming shortened V by 6 bases and J by 0 bases, and 10 bases separated the two germline ends.

This chain uses TRBV4-3 with TRBJ2-7; the match to TRBD2 covers 10 bases. This CDR3 comprises 18 residues. Germline V gene data show CDR1 as LGHNA and CDR2 as YSLEER. After removal of 1 base from V and 4 bases from J, the junction contained 13 bases not matched to a gene. The CDR3 region has the DNA TGCGCCAGCAGCCAAGGCCTCTTAAGCGGGGGGGCGGTGTACGAGCAGTACTTC. Protein: CASSQGLLSGGAVYEQYF.

CDR3 bases: TGTGCCAGCAGGGCTCACAATGAGCAGTTCTTC. Encoded protein: CASRAHNEQFF. The J gene is TRBJ2-1, the V gene TRBV6-6; D gene uncertain. Germline CDR1 reads MNHNY; CDR2 reads SVGAGI (reference sequence). The length of the CDR3 is 11 residues. V shed 6 bases and J shed 5 bases, with 5 bases lying between them.

This clone was picked up a small number of times. The V and J genes are TRBV27 and TRBJ2-3, with TRBD1 as a possible D gene (5 bases). The CDR3 contains 14 residues. Germline CDR1 MNHEY, CDR2 SMNVEV (reference sequence). The V gene lost 4 bases and the J gene lost 6 bases, with 14 bases spanning the gap. DNA of the CDR3: TGTGCCAGCAGTTGGGGCAGGGAAACCGATACGCAGTATTTT. Encoded protein: CASSWGRETDTQYF.